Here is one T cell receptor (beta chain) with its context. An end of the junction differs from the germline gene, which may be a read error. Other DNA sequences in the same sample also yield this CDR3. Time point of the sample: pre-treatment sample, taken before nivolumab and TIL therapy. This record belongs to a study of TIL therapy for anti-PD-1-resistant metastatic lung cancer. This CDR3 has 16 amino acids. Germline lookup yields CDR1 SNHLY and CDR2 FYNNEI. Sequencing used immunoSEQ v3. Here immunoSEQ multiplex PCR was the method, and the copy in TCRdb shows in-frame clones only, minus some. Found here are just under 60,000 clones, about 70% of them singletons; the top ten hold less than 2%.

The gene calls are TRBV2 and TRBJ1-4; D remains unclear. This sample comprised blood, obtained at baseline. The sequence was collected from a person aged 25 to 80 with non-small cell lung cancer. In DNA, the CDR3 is TGTGCCAGCAGTCTATCCTCAGGTGCAACTAATGAAAAGCTGTTTTTT. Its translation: CASSLSSGATNEKLFF.